Sequencing of this T cell receptor (beta chain) was carried out in a study of Ad26.COV2.S vaccination and SARS-CoV-2 variants (dated by TCRdb to about 2021). Background for the entire study: Vaccine-arm donors were drawn from COV1001, a multicentre, randomized, double-blind, placebo-controlled phase I-IIa trial of Ad26.COV2.S in healthy adults. TCRbeta repertoire sequencing was used to assess the specificity and breadth of SARS-CoV-2-reactive T cell receptors after Ad26.COV2.S vaccination. Ad26.COV2.S was administered intramuscularly at a dose of 5x10^10 or 1x10^11 viral particles, either as one shot or as two shots given 56 days apart. Trial participants were randomized into five groups of five, in which low-dose or high-dose Ad26.COV2.S was given once or twice, or placebo was given on both occasions. Blinding of investigators to trial group allocation was maintained during experiments and outcome assessment. The TCR-sequenced set comprised approximately 32 samples: some 19 Ad26.COV2.S vaccine recipients, 5 placebo recipients and 8 SARS-CoV-2 convalescent individuals.

What the authors observed across the whole study: According to the authors, total T cell responses may have been underestimated by the TCR breadth and depth analyses. Substantial breadth of spike-specific CD8+ and CD4+ T cell responses was reported after vaccination. Higher spike-specific TCR breadth was observed in Ad26.COV2.S recipients than in placebo recipients (P = 0.0014). The study lacked the statistical power to compare responses across vaccine doses or regimens. Vaccine and placebo recipients had similar non-spike TCR breadth, a finding consistent with the vaccine containing only spike.

This clone showed up just once. Its cognate antigen has yet to be identified. Within one base of it there is no much larger clone, and no base qualities were kept. Trimming leaves V shorter by 4 bases and J shorter by 5 bases, with the junction holding 8 bases beyond the gene matches. The CDR3, from cysteine to phenylalanine, totals 15 residues. The retained sequence is limited to the CDR3, 45 bases, with the frame set at the first base. The germline V gene (reference sequence) gives CDR1 as MNHEY and CDR2 as SMNVEV. The treatment or condition label here, explained by the study, means: over 15 received Ad26.COV2.S at low or high dose, single or two shots; roughly five received placebo; per-sample allocation not given. For vaccine and placebo recipients, repertoires were sequenced using samples collected on day 63 after the first injection. Cohort 1b enrolled about two dozen adults aged 18-55 years at a single site in Boston, USA, between 29 July and 7 August 2020. Ad26.COV2.S consisted of a replication-incompetent adenovirus type 26 vector by which a prefusion-stabilized SARS-CoV-2 spike protein from the original Wuhan strain was expressed.

TCRbeta CDR3 regions were sequenced with the immunoSEQ Assay. After extraction, genomic DNA underwent amplification by bias-controlled multiplex PCR, followed by high-throughput sequencing. From the authors' description of their analysis: To quantify the absolute abundance of each unique TCRbeta CDR3 region, sequences were collapsed and filtered. T cell fraction was estimated by normalization of TCRbeta template counts to usable DNA, with usable DNA being measured through amplification of reference genes present in all nucleated cells. Repertoire TCRs were annotated as SARS-CoV-2-specific when V gene, CDR3 amino acid sequence and J gene were exactly matched to a known reactive TCR set. The reference SARS-CoV-2 TCR set came from MIRA and was filtered for enrichment in COVID-19-positive ImmuneCODE repertoires, removing public or cross-reactive TCRs. Drawing on the MIRA antigens, annotated TCRs were analysed further at the level of specific ORF or position within ORF. Breadth was defined as annotated unique rearrangements over total unique productive rearrangements; depth was the summed frequency of those rearrangements. Group comparisons of TCR breadth used two-sided Wilcoxon rank-sum tests. Sourced from immuneACCESS, this table was stored by TCRdb with only in-frame sequences that have V and J called. A share of the clones is absent; for the studies checked, an unresolved V gene accounts for under half, and the remainder has no known explanation. V and J calls and clone size are copied from that table; D and trimming were computed from the DNA. Counted in this sample were about half a million clones; 80% to 90% of them appeared once. Together, the top ten hold roughly 1.7% of the sample.

The rearranged segments are TRBV27 and TRBJ1-5, and TRBD1 matches 7 of the central bases. The receptor comes from a person aged 18-65 years who received the Ad26.COV2.S COVID-19 vaccine or a placebo. The specimen was peripheral blood, collected in a trial of Ad26.COV2.S vaccine versus placebo. For the CDR3, the sequence is CASSSKTGRDQPQHF. The sequenced DNA: TGTGCCAGCAGTTCAAAGACAGGGCGGGATCAGCCCCAGCATTTT.